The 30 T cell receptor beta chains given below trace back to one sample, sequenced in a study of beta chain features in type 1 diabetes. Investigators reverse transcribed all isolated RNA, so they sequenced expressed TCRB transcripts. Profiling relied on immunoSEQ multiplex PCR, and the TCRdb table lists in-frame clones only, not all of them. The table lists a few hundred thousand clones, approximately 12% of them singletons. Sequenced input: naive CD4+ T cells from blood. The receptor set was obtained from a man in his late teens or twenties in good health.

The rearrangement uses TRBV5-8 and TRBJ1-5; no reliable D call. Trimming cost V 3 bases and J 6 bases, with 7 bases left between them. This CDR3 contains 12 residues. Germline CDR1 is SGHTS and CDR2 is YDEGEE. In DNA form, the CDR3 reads TGTGCCAGCAGCTCCCCATTTCAGCCCCAGCATTTT. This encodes CASSSPFQPQHF.

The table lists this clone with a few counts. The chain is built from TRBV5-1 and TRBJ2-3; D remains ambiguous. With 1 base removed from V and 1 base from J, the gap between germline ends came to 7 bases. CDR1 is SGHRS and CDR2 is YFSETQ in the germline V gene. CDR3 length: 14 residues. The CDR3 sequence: CASSLNPGTDTQYF. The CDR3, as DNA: TGCGCCAGCAGCTTGAATCCGGGCACAGATACGCAGTATTTT.

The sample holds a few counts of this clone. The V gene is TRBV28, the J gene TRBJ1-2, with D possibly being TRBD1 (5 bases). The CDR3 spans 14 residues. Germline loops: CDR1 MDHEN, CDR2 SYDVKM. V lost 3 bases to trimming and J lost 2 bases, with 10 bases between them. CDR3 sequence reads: CASSFTGYNYGYTF. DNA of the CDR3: TGTGCCAGCAGTTTCACAGGATACAACTATGGCTACACCTTC.

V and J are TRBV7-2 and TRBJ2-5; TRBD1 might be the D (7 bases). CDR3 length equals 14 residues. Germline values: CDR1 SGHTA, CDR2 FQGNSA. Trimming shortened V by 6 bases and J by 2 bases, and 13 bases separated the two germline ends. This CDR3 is CASSRAGGQETQYF. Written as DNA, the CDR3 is TGTGCCAGCAGTAGGGCAGGGGGGCAAGAGACCCAGTACTTC.

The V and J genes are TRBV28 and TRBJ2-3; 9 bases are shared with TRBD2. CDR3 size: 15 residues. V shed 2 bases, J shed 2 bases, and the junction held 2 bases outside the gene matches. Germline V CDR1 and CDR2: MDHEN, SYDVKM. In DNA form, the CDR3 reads TGTGCCAGCAGTTTAGCGGGAGGGACCACAGATACGCAGTATTTT. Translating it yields CASSLAGGTTDTQYF.

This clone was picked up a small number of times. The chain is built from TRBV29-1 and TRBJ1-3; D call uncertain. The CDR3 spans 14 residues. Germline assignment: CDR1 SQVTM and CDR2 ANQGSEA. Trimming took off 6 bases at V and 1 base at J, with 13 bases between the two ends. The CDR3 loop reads CSVAVDGSGNTIYF. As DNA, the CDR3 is TGCAGCGTCGCGGTGGATGGGTCTGGAAACACCATATATTTT. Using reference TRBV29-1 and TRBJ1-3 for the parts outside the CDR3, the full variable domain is SAVISQKPSRDICQRGTSLTIQCQVDSQVTMMFWYRQQPGQSLTLIATANQGSEATYESGFVIDKFPISRPNLTFSTLTVSNMSPEDSSIYLCSVAVDGSGNTIYFGEGSWLTVV.

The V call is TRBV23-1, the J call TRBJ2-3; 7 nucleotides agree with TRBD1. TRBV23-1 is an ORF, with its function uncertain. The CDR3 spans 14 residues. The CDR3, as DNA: TGCGCTAACCGGGACAGCTCTAGCACAGATACGCAGTATTTT. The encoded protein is CANRDSSSTDTQYF.

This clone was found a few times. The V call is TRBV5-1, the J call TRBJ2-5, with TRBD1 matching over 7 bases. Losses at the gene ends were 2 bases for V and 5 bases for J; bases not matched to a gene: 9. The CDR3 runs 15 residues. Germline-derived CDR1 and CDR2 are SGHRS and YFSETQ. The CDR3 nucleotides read TGCGCCAGCAGCTTTTTCGGGACAGCAGGGGAGACCCAGTACTTC. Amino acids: CASSFFGTAGETQYF.

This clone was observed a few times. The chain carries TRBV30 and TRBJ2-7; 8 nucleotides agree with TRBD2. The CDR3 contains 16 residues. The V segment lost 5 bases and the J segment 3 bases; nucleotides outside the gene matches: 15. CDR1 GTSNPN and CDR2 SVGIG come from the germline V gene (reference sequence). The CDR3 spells CAWSNPRRGAGYEQYF. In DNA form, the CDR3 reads TGTGCCTGGTCGAACCCCAGGCGGGGGGCCGGCTACGAGCAGTACTTC. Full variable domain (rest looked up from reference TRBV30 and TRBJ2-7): SQTIHQWPATLVQPVGSPLSLECTVEGTSNPNLYWYRQAAGRGLQLLFYSVGIGQISSEVPQNLSASRPQDRQFILSSKKLLLSDSGFYLCAWSNPRRGAGYEQYFGPGTRLTVT.

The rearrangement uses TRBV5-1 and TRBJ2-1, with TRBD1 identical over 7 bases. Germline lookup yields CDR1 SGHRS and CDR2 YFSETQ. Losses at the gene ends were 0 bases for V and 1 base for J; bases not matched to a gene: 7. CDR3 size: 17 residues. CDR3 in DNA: TGCGCCAGCAGCTTGGCCGACAGGGCCCCTTCCTACAATGAGCAGTTCTTC. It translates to CASSLADRAPSYNEQFF.

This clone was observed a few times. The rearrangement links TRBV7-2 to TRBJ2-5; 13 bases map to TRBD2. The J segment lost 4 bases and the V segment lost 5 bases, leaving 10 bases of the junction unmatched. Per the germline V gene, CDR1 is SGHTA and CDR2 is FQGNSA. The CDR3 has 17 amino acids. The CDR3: CASSPTRLAGGGETQYF. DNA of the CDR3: TGTGCCAGCAGCCCGACACGACTAGCGGGGGGCGGAGAGACCCAGTACTTC.

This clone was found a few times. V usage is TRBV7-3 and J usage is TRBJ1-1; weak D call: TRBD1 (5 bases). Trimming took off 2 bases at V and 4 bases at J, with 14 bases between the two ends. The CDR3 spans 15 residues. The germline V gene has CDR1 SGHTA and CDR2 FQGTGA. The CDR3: CASSLHGGQVTEAFF. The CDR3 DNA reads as TGTGCCAGCAGCTTACACGGTGGACAAGTCACTGAAGCTTTCTTT.

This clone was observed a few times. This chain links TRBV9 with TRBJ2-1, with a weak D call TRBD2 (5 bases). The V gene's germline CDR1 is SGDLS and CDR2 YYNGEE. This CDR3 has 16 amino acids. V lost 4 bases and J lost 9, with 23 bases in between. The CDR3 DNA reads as TGTGCCAGCAGCCTCCGCGGTGACTTAACTCGGGGTGAGCAGTTCTTC. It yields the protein CASSLRGDLTRGEQFF.

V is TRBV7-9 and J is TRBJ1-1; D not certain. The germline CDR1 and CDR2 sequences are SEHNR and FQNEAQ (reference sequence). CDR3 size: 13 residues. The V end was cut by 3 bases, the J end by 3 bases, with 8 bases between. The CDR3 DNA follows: TGTGCCAGCAGCTTGACCCGGGACACTGAAGCTTTCTTT. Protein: CASSLTRDTEAFF.

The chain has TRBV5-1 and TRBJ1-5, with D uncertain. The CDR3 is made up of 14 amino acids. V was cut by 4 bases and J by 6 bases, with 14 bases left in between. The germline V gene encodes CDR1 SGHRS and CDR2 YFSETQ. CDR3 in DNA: TGCGCCAGCAGCCCCGGAGGTATACCTCAGCCCCAGCATTTT. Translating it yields CASSPGGIPQPQHF. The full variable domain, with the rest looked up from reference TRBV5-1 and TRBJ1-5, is KAGVTQTPRYLIKTRGQQVTLSCSPISGHRSVSWYQQTPGQGLQFLFEYFSETQRNKGNFPGRFSGRQFSNSRSEMNVSTLELGDSALYLCASSPGGIPQPQHFGDGTRLSIL.

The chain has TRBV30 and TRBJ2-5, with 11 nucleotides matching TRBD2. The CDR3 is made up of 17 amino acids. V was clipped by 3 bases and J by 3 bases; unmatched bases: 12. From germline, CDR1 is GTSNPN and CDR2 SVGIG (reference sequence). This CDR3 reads CAWSDRTGTSGEETQYF. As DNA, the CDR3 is TGTGCCTGGAGCGATAGAACCGGGACTAGCGGTGAAGAGACCCAGTACTTC.

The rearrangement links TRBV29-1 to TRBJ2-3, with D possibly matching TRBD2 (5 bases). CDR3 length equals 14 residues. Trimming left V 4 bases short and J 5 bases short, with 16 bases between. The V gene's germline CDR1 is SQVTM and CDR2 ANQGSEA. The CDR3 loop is CSVGSLLAGDTQYF. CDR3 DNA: TGCAGCGTTGGAAGTCTCCTAGCAGGAGATACGCAGTATTTT.

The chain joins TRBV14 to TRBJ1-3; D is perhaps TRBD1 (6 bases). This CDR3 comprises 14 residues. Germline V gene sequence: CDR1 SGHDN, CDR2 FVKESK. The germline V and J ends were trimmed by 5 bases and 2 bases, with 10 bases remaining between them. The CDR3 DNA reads TGTGCCAGCAGCGTGGGGGCAGCTGGAAACACCATATATTTT. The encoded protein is CASSVGAAGNTIYF.

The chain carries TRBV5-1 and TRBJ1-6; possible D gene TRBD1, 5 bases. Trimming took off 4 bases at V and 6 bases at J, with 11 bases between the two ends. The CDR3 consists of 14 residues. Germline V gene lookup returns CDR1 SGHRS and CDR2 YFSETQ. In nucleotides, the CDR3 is TGCGCCAGCAGCGCGGACACTGGTAATTCACCCCTCCACTTT. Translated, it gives CASSADTGNSPLHF.

CDR3 sequence reads: CASSYSRQTNEQFF. The CDR3 DNA follows: TGTGCCAGCAGTTACTCGAGACAGACCAATGAGCAGTTCTTC. This chain links TRBV6-5 with TRBJ2-1; TRBD1 might be the D (5 bases). CDR1 and CDR2 (germline): MNHEY, SVGAGI. CDR3 length equals 14 residues. V lost 0 bases, J lost 6 bases, and 9 bases lay in between.

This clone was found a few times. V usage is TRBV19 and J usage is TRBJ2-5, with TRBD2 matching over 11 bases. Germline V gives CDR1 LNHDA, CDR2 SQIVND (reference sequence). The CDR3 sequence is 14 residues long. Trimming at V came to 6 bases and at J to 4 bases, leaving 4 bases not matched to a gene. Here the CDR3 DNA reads TGTGCCAGTAGGACGACTAGCGGGGTAGAGACCCAGTACTTC. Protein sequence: CASRTTSGVETQYF.

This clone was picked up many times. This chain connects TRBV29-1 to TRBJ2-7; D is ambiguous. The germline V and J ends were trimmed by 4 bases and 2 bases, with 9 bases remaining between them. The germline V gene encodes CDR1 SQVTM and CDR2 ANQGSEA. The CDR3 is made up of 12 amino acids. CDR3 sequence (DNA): TGCAGCGTTGTGGTCAGTGCCTACGAGCAGTACTTC. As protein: CSVVVSAYEQYF.

CDR3 sequence: CASSQGQGWTGELFF. DNA for the CDR3: TGTGCCAGCAGCCAAGGACAGGGTTGGACCGGGGAGCTGTTTTTT. V gene TRBV6-6 combines with J gene TRBJ2-2; 8 bases are shared with TRBD1. J lost 5 bases, V lost 6 bases, and 8 bases had no gene match. CDR3 length: 15 residues. Looked up from germline, CDR1 is MNHNY and CDR2 is SVGAGI (reference sequence).

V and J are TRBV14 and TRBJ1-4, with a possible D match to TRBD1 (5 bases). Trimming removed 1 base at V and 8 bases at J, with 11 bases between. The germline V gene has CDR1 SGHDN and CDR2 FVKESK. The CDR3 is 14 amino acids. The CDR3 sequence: CASSQASGEEKLFF. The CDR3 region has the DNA TGTGCCAGCAGCCAAGCCTCGGGGGAAGAAAAACTGTTTTTT.

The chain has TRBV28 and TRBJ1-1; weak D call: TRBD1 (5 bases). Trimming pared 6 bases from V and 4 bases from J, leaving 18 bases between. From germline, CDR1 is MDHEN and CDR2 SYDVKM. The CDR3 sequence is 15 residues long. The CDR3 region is CASSLGGRRGTEAFF. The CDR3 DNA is TGTGCCAGCAGCCTGGGGGGGAGGAGGGGCACTGAAGCTTTCTTT.

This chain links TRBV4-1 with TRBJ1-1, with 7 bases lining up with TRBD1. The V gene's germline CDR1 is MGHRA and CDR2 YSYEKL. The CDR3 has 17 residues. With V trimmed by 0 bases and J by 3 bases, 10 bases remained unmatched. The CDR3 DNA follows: TGCGCCAGCAGCCAAGATGTGGCAGGGGGTAGCGACACTGAAGCTTTCTTT. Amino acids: CASSQDVAGGSDTEAFF.

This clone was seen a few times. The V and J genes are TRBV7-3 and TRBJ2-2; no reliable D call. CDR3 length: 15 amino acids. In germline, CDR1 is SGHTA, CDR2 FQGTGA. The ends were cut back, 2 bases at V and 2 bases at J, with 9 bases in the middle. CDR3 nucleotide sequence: TGTGCCAGCAGCTTACACGGTATAAACACCGGGGAGCTGTTTTTT. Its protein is CASSLHGINTGELFF.

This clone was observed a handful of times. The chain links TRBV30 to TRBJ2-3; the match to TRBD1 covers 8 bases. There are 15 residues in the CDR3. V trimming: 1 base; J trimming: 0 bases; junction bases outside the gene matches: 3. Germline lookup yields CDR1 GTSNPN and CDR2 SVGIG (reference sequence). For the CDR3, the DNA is TGTGCCTGGAGTGCCGACAGGGGAAGCACAGATACGCAGTATTTT. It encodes CAWSADRGSTDTQYF. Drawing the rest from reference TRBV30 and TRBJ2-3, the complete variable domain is SQTIHQWPATLVQPVGSPLSLECTVEGTSNPNLYWYRQAAGRGLQLLFYSVGIGQISSEVPQNLSASRPQDRQFILSSKKLLLSDSGFYLCAWSADRGSTDTQYFGPGTRLTVL.

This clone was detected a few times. The CDR3 DNA sequence: TGTGCCAGCAGCCCTGGGACTAGCGGGGGGCGCTACGAGCAGTACTTC. This sequence encodes CASSPGTSGGRYEQYF. The chain employs TRBV28 and TRBJ2-7, with 15 bases aligning to TRBD2. Germline lookup yields CDR1 MDHEN and CDR2 SYDVKM. V was clipped by 6 bases and J by 3 bases; unmatched bases: 6. CDR3 length: 16 residues.

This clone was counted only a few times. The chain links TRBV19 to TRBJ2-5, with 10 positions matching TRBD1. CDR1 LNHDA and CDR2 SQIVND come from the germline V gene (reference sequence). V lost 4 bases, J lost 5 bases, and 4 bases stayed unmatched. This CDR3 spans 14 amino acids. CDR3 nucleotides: TGTGCCAGTAGTAGGGGGACAGGGGCCGAGACCCAGTACTTC. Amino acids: CASSRGTGAETQYF.